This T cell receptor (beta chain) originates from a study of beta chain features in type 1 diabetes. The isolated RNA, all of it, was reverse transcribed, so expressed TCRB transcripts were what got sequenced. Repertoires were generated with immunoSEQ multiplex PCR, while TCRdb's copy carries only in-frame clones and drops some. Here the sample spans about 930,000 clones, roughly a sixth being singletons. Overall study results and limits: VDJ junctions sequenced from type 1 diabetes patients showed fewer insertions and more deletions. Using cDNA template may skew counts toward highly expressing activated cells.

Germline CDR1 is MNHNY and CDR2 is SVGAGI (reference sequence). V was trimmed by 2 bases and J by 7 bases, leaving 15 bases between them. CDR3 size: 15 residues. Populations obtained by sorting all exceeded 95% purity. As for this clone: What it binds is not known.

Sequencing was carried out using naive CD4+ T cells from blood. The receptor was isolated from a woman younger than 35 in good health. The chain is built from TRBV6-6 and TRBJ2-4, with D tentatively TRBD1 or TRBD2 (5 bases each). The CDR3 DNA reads TGTGCCAGCAGTTACCTCCAGGGAGTGGTGAACATTCAGTACTTC. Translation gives CASSYLQGVVNIQYF.